This passage covers 8 T cell receptor beta chains from one sample sequenced in a study of Ad26.COV2.S vaccination and SARS-CoV-2 variants. Profiling relied on immunoSEQ multiplex PCR, and the TCRdb table lists in-frame clones only, not all of them. Of 430,000 or so clones in the sample, about 88% are singletons; the top ten hold approximately 2.5%. Treatment in this sample: about 20 received Ad26.COV2.S at low or high dose, single or two shots; about 5 received placebo; per-sample allocation not given. The samples date from day 63 after the first vaccine or placebo injection. This specimen consisted of peripheral blood, obtained in a trial of Ad26.COV2.S vaccine versus placebo. The receptors come from a person between 18 and 60 years old who received the Ad26.COV2.S COVID-19 vaccine or a placebo.

The chain joins TRBV7-2 to TRBJ2-3; D not resolved. The CDR3 loop spans 13 amino acids. Trimming took 4 bases from V and 6 from J, leaving 11 bases between them. The V gene's germline CDR1 is SGHTA and CDR2 FQGNSA. The CDR3 nucleotides are TGTGCCAGCAGCTCGTCGGGTAGGGATACGCAGTATTTT. Translated: CASSSSGRDTQYF.

The rearrangement joins TRBV7-6 to TRBJ2-3, with unresolved D. The ends were cut back, 3 bases at V and 2 bases at J, with 6 bases in the middle. The CDR3 extends over 13 amino acids. CDR1 and CDR2 (germline): SGHVS, FNYEAQ. As DNA, the CDR3 is TGTGCCAGCAGCTTCGATCTCACAGATACGCAGTATTTT. Its translation is CASSFDLTDTQYF.

The V and J genes are TRBV6-2 or TRBV6-3 and TRBJ2-7; D remains unclear. The CDR3 is 15 residues long. Between the trimmed V and J ends, which lost 6 bases and 4 bases, there was a span of 19 bases. Germline assignment: CDR1 MNHEY and CDR2 SVGEGT. CDR3 loop: CASSSPRRSVYEQYF. CDR3 DNA sequence: TGTGCCAGCAGCTCGCCCAGGCGGTCAGTATACGAGCAGTACTTC.

The CDR3 here is CASSVDGRPNYGYTF. The CDR3 nucleotides read TGTGCCAGCAGCGTCGACGGAAGGCCTAACTATGGCTACACCTTC. The chain uses TRBV9 and TRBJ1-2; D is undetermined. With 2 bases removed from V and 0 bases from J, the gap between germline ends came to 11 bases. This CDR3 is 15 amino acids long. Germline V gene data show CDR1 as SGDLS and CDR2 as YYNGEE.

The chain links TRBV11-2 to TRBJ2-7; D is perhaps TRBD2 (6 bases). The V end lost 7 bases, the J end lost 1 base, and 14 bases lay between the germline ends. This CDR3 region has 14 residues. CDR1 is SGHAT and CDR2 is FQNNGV in the germline V gene. The chain's CDR3 is CASKWVGRSYEQYF. The CDR3 DNA reads TGTGCCAGCAAATGGGTAGGGAGGTCCTACGAGCAGTACTTC.

V gene TRBV6-2 or TRBV6-3 combines with J gene TRBJ2-1; D is possibly TRBD2 (5 bases). The germline V gene has CDR1 MNHEY and CDR2 SVGEGT. Trimming stripped 2 bases from V and 7 bases from J, with 15 bases between. The CDR3 is 15 residues long. DNA of the CDR3: TGTGCCAGCAGTTACCCCCTTCTAGCTATGAATGAGCAGTTCTTC. Protein product: CASSYPLLAMNEQFF.

V gene TRBV6-5 combines with J gene TRBJ1-2; 9 bases line up with TRBD1. V lost 6 bases and J lost 2; bases outside the gene matches: 7. Per the germline V gene, CDR1 is MNHEY and CDR2 is SVGAGI. The CDR3 spans 15 residues. This chain's CDR3 is CASSLTGTGNYGYTF. DNA of the CDR3: TGTGCCAGCAGCCTCACCGGGACAGGGAACTATGGCTACACCTTC.

The chain combines TRBV6-6 with TRBJ1-1, with a weak D call TRBD1 (5 bases). The V gene's germline CDR1 is MNHNY and CDR2 SVGAGI (reference sequence). The CDR3 is made up of 16 amino acids. V dropped 0 bases and J dropped 1 base, with 12 bases sitting between them. DNA for the CDR3: TGTGCCAGCAGTTACTCGATAATGGGGGAGAACACTGAAGCTTTCTTT. This sequence encodes CASSYSIMGENTEAFF.